A selection of T cell receptor beta chains follows, all from one sample in a study of blood T cells in healthy people across ages. Via MiXCR, TCRdb re-called the 5' RACE reads, giving one row per CDR3 protein. The sample lists 650,000 to 1,000,000 distinct CDR3 sequences; under 40% were seen once. Sequencing was done on a sample of blood. Source of these receptors: a man aged 18 to 35 in good health. Each CDR3 is given with its conserved first and last residue. The D gene is left open where the match is weak. Clone size, where shown, is once, few, many, or a class for clones that have expanded.

D gene	V gene	clone size	J gene	CDR3 DNA	CDR3 protein
.	TRBV5-1	.	TRBJ2-4	TGCGCCAGCAGCTCCGTGGGGGGGCGGAAAAACATTCAGTACTTC	CASSSVGGRKNIQYF
.	TRBV5-1	.	TRBJ2-3	TGCGCCAGCAGCTTGGAACTTCCCAACACAGATACGCAGTATTTT	CASSLELPNTDTQYF
.	TRBV11-2	.	TRBJ2-3	TGTGCCAGCTTTATGACAGATACGCAGTATTTT	CASFMTDTQYF
TRBD2	TRBV20-1	.	TRBJ2-3	TGCAGTGTGGTAGCGGGAGCGGATACGCAGTATTTT	CSVVAGADTQYF
TRBD1	TRBV12-3/TRBV12-4	.	TRBJ1-5	TGTGCCAGCAGTTTGACAGGGGTAACAAATCAGCCCCAGCATTTT	CASSLTGVTNQPQHF
TRBD1	TRBV18	few	TRBJ2-1	TGTGCCAGCTCACCTCCGCTCCTCAGAATTACAGGGGGCGCAGAGGAGCAGTTCTTC	CASSPPLLRITGGAEEQFF
TRBD1	TRBV6-6	many	TRBJ1-2	TGTGCCAGCAGTTCTGGGGGACAGTCTAACTATGGCTACACCTTC	CASSSGGQSNYGYTF
TRBD1	TRBV7-9	once	TRBJ1-2	TGTGCCAGCAGCCCGACAGGGATTGAGTATGGCTACACCTTC	CASSPTGIEYGYTF
.	TRBV28	.	TRBJ2-7	TGTGCCAGCAGTTTATTGCGGGGCCCGTCCTACGAGCAGTACTTC	CASSLLRGPSYEQYF
.	TRBV28	.	TRBJ2-1	TGTGCCAGCGGTCAGGGGGGCCCCTACAATGAGCAGTTCTTC	CASGQGGPYNEQFF
.	TRBV12-3/TRBV12-4	.	TRBJ1-1	TGTGCCAGCACTTTAACAGGACACCGGAACACTGAAGCTTTCTTT	CASTLTGHRNTEAFF
.	TRBV20-1	.	TRBJ2-3	TGCAGTGCTAGACAGGGAGGCACAGATGCGCAGTATTTT	CSARQGGTDAQYF
.	TRBV14	.	TRBJ2-1	TGTGCCAGCAGCCCGGGGACATATGGTGAGCAGTTCTTC	CASSPGTYGEQFF
.	TRBV14	.	TRBJ1-4	TGTGCCAGCAGCCAACCTGGTTTGGTCGAAAAACTGTTTTTT	CASSQPGLVEKLFF
TRBD2	TRBV12-3/TRBV12-4	many	TRBJ2-3	TGTGCCAGCAACTCCCCGGGCGGGGGAATAGATACGCAGTATTTT	CASNSPGGGIDTQYF
.	TRBV29-1	many	TRBJ2-7	TGCAGCGTTGAGGAGGGGGGTGAGGAGCAGTACTTC	CSVEEGGEEQYF
.	TRBV6-5	few	TRBJ1-1	TGTGCCAGCAGTCGCCCCGGGACGGCGGTGAACACTGAAGCTTTCTTT	CASSRPGTAVNTEAFF
TRBD1	TRBV5-5	.	TRBJ1-2	TGTGCCAGCAGCTTGGATCGGACAGGGTTCAATGGCTACACCTTC	CASSLDRTGFNGYTF
.	TRBV5-6	.	TRBJ1-5	TGTGCCAGCAGCTTCGGGTCTAGGCCCCAGCATTTT	CASSFGSRPQHF
.	TRBV10-3	many	TRBJ2-3	TGTGCCATCAGTGAGTTGAGGGATACGCAGTATTTT	CAISELRDTQYF
.	TRBV7-2	few	TRBJ1-1	TGTGCCAGCAGCTCGCAAAGGGTGAGCACTGAAGCTTTCTTT	CASSSQRVSTEAFF
TRBD2	TRBV28	.	TRBJ2-7	TGTGCCAGCGGGATAGCGGGACTAGTCTACGAGCAGTACTTC	CASGIAGLVYEQYF
TRBD2	TRBV7-9	few	TRBJ2-1	TGTGCCAGCAGCTTACTCTGGCGGGGGGATGGTGAGCAGTTCTTC	CASSLLWRGDGEQFF
TRBD1	TRBV7-3	once	TRBJ2-7	TGTGCCAGCAGTTTAACAGGGGGTTTTTACAATGAGCAGTACTTC	CASSLTGGFYNEQYF
TRBD2	TRBV5-1	.	TRBJ2-1	TGCGCCAGCACGAGGACTAGCGGGGGGTACAATGAGCAGTTCTTC	CASTRTSGGYNEQFF
.	TRBV29-1	.	TRBJ1-1	TGCAGCGTTGAGCTGGGGATGGGCATGAACACTGAAGCTTTCTTT	CSVELGMGMNTEAFF
TRBD2	TRBV29-1	.	TRBJ2-3	TGCAGCGTAGGCGGGGGGGCCGCAGATACGCAGTATTTT	CSVGGGAADTQYF
.	TRBV6-2/TRBV6-3	once	TRBJ2-7	TGTGCCAGCAGTTACGACCGGGACGCAACCTACGAGCAGTACTTC	CASSYDRDATYEQYF
.	TRBV18	.	TRBJ1-2	TGTGCCAGCTCACAGGACACCTCTAACTATGGCTACACCTTC	CASSQDTSNYGYTF
TRBD2	TRBV6-5	few	TRBJ2-2	TGTGCCAGCGCACGTAGCGGGGGGGCTCCCGGGGAGCTGTTTTTT	CASARSGGAPGELFF
.	TRBV7-8	few	TRBJ1-2	TGTGCCAGCAGCTTAGGGGGGGCGCCCTATGGCTACACCTTC	CASSLGGAPYGYTF
.	TRBV7-2	few	TRBJ2-5	TGTGCCAGCAGCATGCCCGAAGAGACCCAGTACTTC	CASSMPEETQYF
TRBD1	TRBV20-1	.	TRBJ1-2	TGCAGTGCTCATACTAACCTACAGGGGGCGGATGGCTACACCTTC	CSAHTNLQGADGYTF
.	TRBV29-1	.	TRBJ2-6	TGCAGCGTTGAAGATCGGGCCGGGGCCAACGTCCTAACTTTC	CSVEDRAGANVLTF
.	TRBV7-9	few	TRBJ2-1	TGTGCCAGCAGCTTAGCGCGAAGCAAGGGGCAGTTCTTC	CASSLARSKGQFF
.	TRBV5-5	.	TRBJ2-5	TGTGCCAGCAGCTTATTCCGTGCCCAAGAGACCCAGTACTTC	CASSLFRAQETQYF
TRBD1	TRBV12-3/TRBV12-4	many	TRBJ2-7	TGTGCCAGCAGCCCAGGACAGGGGGTATACGAGCAGTACTTC	CASSPGQGVYEQYF
TRBD1	TRBV20-1	few	TRBJ1-2	TGCAGTGCTAGAGAACAGGGGACCAACTATGGCTACACCTTC	CSAREQGTNYGYTF
.	TRBV7-9	few	TRBJ2-3	TGTGCCAGCAGCTTAGTAACCAGTTTATCAGATACGCAGTATTTT	CASSLVTSLSDTQYF
.	TRBV27	few	TRBJ2-7	TGTGCCAGCAGCCCTGCCAGCGACAGCTCCTACAATGAGCAGTACTTC	CASSPASDSSYNEQYF
.	TRBV4-3	once	TRBJ2-1	TGCGCCAGCAGCCACAACCCCTCAGGGGAAGGAGAGACCCAGTTCTTC	CASSHNPSGEGETQFF
.	TRBV7-9	.	TRBJ2-3	TGTGCCAGCAGCTCCAGACAGAGCACAGATACGCAGTATTTT	CASSSRQSTDTQYF
.	TRBV20-1	few	TRBJ2-3	TGCAGTGCTAGGCGTTCCAGAGCAGATACGCAGTATTTT	CSARRSRADTQYF
.	TRBV30	.	TRBJ1-1	TGTGCCTGGGACCCAGGGAGGGGCGAGACTGAAGCTTTCTTT	CAWDPGRGETEAFF
.	TRBV12-3/TRBV12-4	many	TRBJ2-3	TGTGCCAGCAGCTTGGACGGGGCTAGCACAGATACGCAGTATTTT	CASSLDGASTDTQYF
.	TRBV6-1	.	TRBJ2-3	TGTGCCAGCACCCTCGGCGCAGATACGCAGTATTTT	CASTLGADTQYF
.	TRBV29-1	.	TRBJ2-5	TGCAGCGTTAGGAACCAACTTTTGGAGACCCAGTACTTC	CSVRNQLLETQYF
TRBD2	TRBV20-1	.	TRBJ2-3	TGCAGCAGGACTAGGAGCCCAGATACGCAGTATTTT	CSRTRSPDTQYF
.	TRBV18	.	TRBJ2-3	TGTGCCAGCTCAACCACAGGCCTCCTCTGCCTCACAGATACGCAGTATTTT	CASSTTGLLCLTDTQYF